This TCR beta chain was found in a study of preoperative IRX-2 immunotherapy in early breast cancer. The method was immunoSEQ multiplex PCR; TCRdb's version includes in-frame clones alone and lacks a portion of them. Of 25,000 to 30,000 clones in the sample, more than 80% were seen once. The sample's treatment: preoperative locoregional IRX-2 cytokine immunotherapy. Patients received preoperative, locoregional IRX-2 cytokine immunotherapy in a phase Ib study. Germline values: CDR1 LNHDA, CDR2 SQIVND (reference sequence). Trimming cost V 7 bases and J 11 bases, with 15 bases left between them. CDR3 length: 13 amino acids.

This TCR was recovered from a human donor with breast cancer. The chain combines TRBV19 with TRBJ1-6, with no clear D. The starting material was lymph node tissue, obtained after IRX-2 immunotherapy. The CDR3 DNA reads as TGTGCCAGTATCAAGACCCCTCAACCACCCCTCCACTTT. It encodes CASIKTPQPPLHF.